What follows are 30 T cell receptor beta chains derived from one specimen sequenced in a study of T-cell memory formation after mild COVID-19. From the 5' RACE reads, TCRdb called clonotypes with MiXCR, one entry per CDR3 protein. Here the sample spans 150,000 or so distinct CDR3 sequences, roughly 14% being singletons. Sequencing input: PBMCs or a T cell subset sorted from them (not recorded which). The receptors come from an adult woman who had mild COVID-19 (a few samples of this study predate the infection). Cell type and time point are not known.

The chain recombines TRBV29-1 with TRBJ1-2; tentative D call: TRBD1 (5 bases). V was cut by 3 bases and J by 1 base, with 12 bases left in between. The CDR3 contains 14 residues. Germline CDR1 is SQVTM and CDR2 is ANQGSEA. CDR3 sequence: CSVEGLGLNYGYTF. For the CDR3, the DNA is TGCAGCGTTGAGGGGCTGGGGCTTAACTATGGCTACACCTTC.

This clonotype turned up a few times. The V call is TRBV7-2, the J call TRBJ2-7, with 7 bases lining up with TRBD2. CDR1 is SGHTA and CDR2 is FQGNSA in the germline V gene. V lost 2 bases and J lost 1; bases outside the gene matches: 5. The CDR3 consists of 15 residues. CDR3 in amino acids: CASSLRGGSSYEQYF. In DNA, the CDR3 is TGTGCCAGCAGCTTACGGGGCGGGAGTTCCTACGAGCAGTACTTC.

This rearrangement joins TRBV7-9 to TRBJ1-5; D uncertain. V dropped 1 base and J dropped 3 bases, with 10 bases sitting between them. The germline CDR1 and CDR2 sequences are SEHNR and FQNEAQ (reference sequence). The CDR3 consists of 15 residues. The CDR3: CASSLGAEANQPQHF. In nucleotides, the CDR3 is TGTGCCAGCAGCTTAGGGGCGGAGGCCAATCAGCCCCAGCATTTT.

The gene calls are TRBV20-1 and TRBJ2-7; 9 bases are shared with TRBD2. CDR1 and CDR2 (germline): DFQATT, SNEGSKA (reference sequence). The CDR3 contains 13 residues. J lost 11 bases, V lost 2 bases, and 10 bases had no gene match. The CDR3 loop is CSARIAGERREYF. In DNA, the CDR3 is TGCAGTGCTAGAATAGCGGGAGAGCGACGGGAGTACTTC.

The rearrangement uses TRBV7-6 and TRBJ2-4; D may correspond to TRBD1 or TRBD2 (6 bases each). The CDR3 is made up of 14 amino acids. Germline CDR1 is SGHVS and CDR2 is FNYEAQ. V dropped 5 bases and J dropped 7 bases, with 15 bases sitting between them. CDR3 region: CASSPKGGRNIQYF. Here the CDR3 DNA reads TGTGCCAGCAGCCCCAAGGGGGGAAGGAACATTCAGTACTTC.

This chain joins TRBV19 and TRBJ1-6; a weak D match, TRBD1 (6 bases). V was pared by 7 bases and J by 10 bases, with 14 bases between. The CDR3 is made up of 13 amino acids. Per the germline V gene, CDR1 is LNHDA and CDR2 is SQIVND (reference sequence). The DNA for the CDR3 is TGTGCCAGTAACGACGGGGGGCAATCACCCCTCCACTTT. This encodes CASNDGGQSPLHF.

The rearrangement links TRBV6-5 to TRBJ2-5; D gene uncertain. The CDR3 extends over 13 amino acids. The germline CDR1 and CDR2 sequences are MNHEY and SVGAGI. The ends were cut back, 5 bases at V and 2 bases at J, with 9 bases in the middle. CDR3 protein: CASSLRVQETQYF. The CDR3 DNA reads as TGTGCCAGCAGTCTTAGGGTACAAGAGACCCAGTACTTC.

This clonotype turned up a few times. The J gene is TRBJ1-6, the V gene TRBV20-1; TRBD1 is a possible D gene (6 bases). CDR1 is DFQATT and CDR2 is SNEGSKA in the germline V gene (reference sequence). Between the trimmed V and J ends, which lost 0 bases and 3 bases, there was a span of 12 bases. This CDR3 is 16 amino acids long. CDR3 DNA sequence: TGCAGTGCTAGAGATAGGTCGGACAGCTATAATTCACCCCTCCACTTT. Translated: CSARDRSDSYNSPLHF.

This clonotype was counted a few times. DNA for the CDR3: TGCAGCGTCCCGGGTGGGGGGGACACTGAAGCTTTCTTT. Translating gives CSVPGGGDTEAFF. V is TRBV29-1 and J is TRBJ1-1, with D perhaps TRBD1 (5 bases). Per the germline V gene, CDR1 is SQVTM and CDR2 is ANQGSEA. CDR3 length: 13 amino acids. Trimming cost V 6 bases and J 3 bases, with 14 bases left between them.

The J gene is TRBJ2-3, the V gene TRBV4-2; 7 nucleotides align to TRBD2. Germline assignment: CDR1 LGHNA and CDR2 YNFKEQ. V was clipped by 7 bases and J by 0 bases; unmatched bases: 7. The CDR3 totals 15 residues. The chain's CDR3 is CASTQRGGSTDTQYF. The CDR3, as DNA: TGTGCCAGCACCCAGCGCGGGGGAAGCACAGATACGCAGTATTTT.

This clonotype was observed a handful of times. The gene calls are TRBV4-1 and TRBJ2-1; 13 positions agree with TRBD2. After removal of 1 base from V and 8 bases from J, the junction contained 2 bases not matched to a gene. This CDR3 is built from 15 residues. Germline V lookup: CDR1 MGHRA, CDR2 YSYEKL. In nucleotides, the CDR3 is TGCGCCAGCAGCCAAGGACTAGCGGGGGGCGATGAGCAGTTCTTC. Encoded protein: CASSQGLAGGDEQFF.

This clonotype was seen many times. The genes are TRBV5-1 and TRBJ2-1; 7 bases are a match to TRBD2. J gave up 6 bases and V 4 bases, and 7 bases lay outside the gene matches. The CDR3 has 14 amino acids. The germline CDR1 and CDR2 sequences are SGHRS and YFSETQ. CDR3 in amino acids: CASSAGLPLNEQFF. CDR3 bases: TGCGCCAGCAGCGCGGGACTACCCCTCAATGAGCAGTTCTTC.

This clonotype was seen only a few times. The rearrangement joins TRBV7-9 to TRBJ2-3; TRBD2 is a possible D gene (6 bases). CDR3 size: 13 residues. Deletions cut 5 bases from V and 7 bases from J, with 13 bases between. In germline, CDR1 is SEHNR, CDR2 FQNEAQ (reference sequence). The CDR3: CASSETLANTQYF. The DNA for the CDR3 is TGTGCCAGCAGCGAGACTCTAGCGAATACGCAGTATTTT.

This clonotype was counted between two and nine times. The V call is TRBV29-1, the J call TRBJ2-7; D possibly corresponds to TRBD1 (10 bases). Trimming cost V 7 bases and J 3 bases, with 19 bases left between them. The CDR3 contains 14 residues. The germline V gene has CDR1 SQVTM and CDR2 ANQGSEA. The CDR3 loop reads CSAAGGQGNYEQYF. CDR3 bases: TGCAGCGCAGCGGGGGGACAGGGGAACTACGAGCAGTACTTC.

The V call is TRBV12-3 or TRBV12-4, the J call TRBJ2-3; the D is unclear. The CDR3 sequence is 14 residues long. Trimming stripped 8 bases from V and 0 bases from J, with 12 bases between. The CDR3 nucleotides read TGTGCCAGCGCACAGTCCCCTAGCACAGATACGCAGTATTTT. This gives the protein CASAQSPSTDTQYF.

J is TRBJ2-5 and V is TRBV2; TRBD1 agrees at 8 bases. The V gene's germline CDR1 is SNHLY and CDR2 FYNNEI. V gave up 6 bases and J gave up 4 bases; unmatched junction bases: 4. The CDR3 is 13 amino acids. The CDR3 spells CASRTGVRETQYF. DNA for the CDR3: TGTGCCAGCAGGACAGGGGTTAGAGAGACCCAGTACTTC.

The rearrangement uses TRBV5-1 and TRBJ2-7; 7 positions agree with TRBD2. The CDR3 consists of 14 residues. J lost 6 bases, V lost 4 bases, and 10 bases had no gene match. Per the germline V gene, CDR1 is SGHRS and CDR2 is YFSETQ. The CDR3 protein is CASSRGGSSLEQYF. The CDR3 nucleotides read TGCGCCAGCAGCCGTGGCGGGAGCTCCCTCGAGCAGTACTTC.

This clonotype has only a few counts. This sequence joins TRBV5-1 and TRBJ2-3, with TRBD1 as a possible D gene (6 bases). The germline V gene has CDR1 SGHRS and CDR2 YFSETQ. V lost 2 bases and J lost 7, with 14 bases in between. This CDR3 is 14 amino acids long. The CDR3 region has the DNA TGCGCCAGCAGCTTAACAGGGTCGGCGTATACGCAGTATTTT. Translated, it gives CASSLTGSAYTQYF. Full variable domain (remainder filled in from reference TRBV5-1 and TRBJ2-3): KAGVTQTPRYLIKTRGQQVTLSCSPISGHRSVSWYQQTPGQGLQFLFEYFSETQRNKGNFPGRFSGRQFSNSRSEMNVSTLELGDSALYLCASSLTGSAYTQYFGPGTRLTVL.

The chain has TRBV11-2 and TRBJ2-4; D possibly corresponds to TRBD1 (6 bases). This CDR3 is 16 amino acids long. V was clipped by 3 bases and J by 0 bases, with 12 bases between them. Germline CDR1 and CDR2: SGHAT and FQNNGV. The CDR3: CASSFTGTIAKNIQYF. In DNA, the CDR3 is TGTGCCAGCAGCTTTACCGGGACAATAGCCAAAAACATTCAGTACTTC.

This clonotype was counted between two and nine times. CDR3 in DNA: TGCGCCAGCAGGGGGACTAGCGGAGGACAGCAGTTCTTC. Translating gives CASRGTSGGQQFF. The gene calls are TRBV5-1 and TRBJ2-1; 11 nucleotides agree with TRBD2. Germline CDR1 and CDR2: SGHRS and YFSETQ. The CDR3 spans 13 residues. The V and J ends lost 5 bases and 11 bases, in that order; junction bases with no gene match: 6.

This clonotype was seen a handful of times. The J gene is TRBJ2-3, the V gene TRBV6-6; tentative D call: TRBD2 (5 bases). Germline CDR1 is MNHNY and CDR2 is SVGAGI (reference sequence). This CDR3 contains 17 residues. V lost 4 bases, J lost 0 bases, and 17 bases lay in between. The CDR3 reads CASSFPRGKMSTDTQYF. The CDR3 DNA reads as TGTGCCAGCAGTTTCCCCAGAGGGAAAATGAGCACAGATACGCAGTATTTT.

This clonotype occurred a few times. The chain combines TRBV6-6 with TRBJ2-7, with 10 bases aligning to TRBD1. The CDR3 has 18 amino acids. J gave up 0 bases and V 5 bases, and 13 bases lay outside the gene matches. CDR1 and CDR2 (germline): MNHNY, SVGAGI (reference sequence). CDR3 DNA sequence: TGTGCCAGCAGTCCCCCTGGTCCGGGACAGGGGAGCTCCTACGAGCAGTACTTC. This codes for CASSPPGPGQGSSYEQYF.

The rearrangement uses TRBV27 and TRBJ1-1; D perhaps matches TRBD1 (5 bases). V lost 5 bases and J 0 bases, leaving 16 bases between the germline ends. CDR3 length: 16 amino acids. Germline CDR1 reads MNHEY; CDR2 reads SMNVEV (reference sequence). CDR3 DNA sequence: TGTGCCAGCAGTCCCTACCCGGGACCCCTGAACACTGAAGCTTTCTTT. This gives the protein CASSPYPGPLNTEAFF.

This clonotype was recorded a few times. The chain couples TRBV20-1 to TRBJ2-2; 8 bases align to TRBD2. The V gene end was trimmed by 1 base and the J gene end by 6 bases; junction bases not matched to a gene: 10. The CDR3 length is 16 residues. In germline, CDR1 is DFQATT, CDR2 SNEGSKA (reference sequence). The CDR3 region is CSARGGLAGRAGELFF. The CDR3 DNA is TGCAGTGCTAGAGGAGGGTTAGCGGGACGTGCCGGGGAGCTGTTTTTT.

This clonotype was seen a few times. The chain carries TRBV27 and TRBJ2-2; D uncertain. CDR3 length equals 17 residues. Germline-derived CDR1 and CDR2 are MNHEY and SMNVEV (reference sequence). Trimming cost V 2 bases and J 0 bases, with 13 bases left between them. This CDR3 reads CASSLTPGRSNTGELFF. In DNA, the CDR3 is TGTGCCAGCAGTTTAACCCCTGGAAGGTCGAACACCGGGGAGCTGTTTTTT.

This clonotype has only a few counts. This chain links TRBV29-1 with TRBJ2-1; D is undetermined. The CDR3 sequence is 13 residues long. Germline CDR1 is SQVTM and CDR2 is ANQGSEA. The V and J ends lost 3 bases and 5 bases respectively, with 11 bases between them. CDR3 residues: CSVEVDTNNEQFF. The CDR3 DNA is TGCAGCGTTGAGGTCGACACGAACAATGAGCAGTTCTTC.

This clonotype appeared a few times. V usage is TRBV7-3 and J usage is TRBJ2-3; D is unclear. Trimming took 3 bases from V and 2 from J, leaving 18 bases between them. Germline V CDR1 and CDR2: SGHTA, FQGTGA. The CDR3 spans 17 residues. CDR3 in DNA: TGTGCCAGCAGCTTTACGGGTGGCATGACGAACACAGATACGCAGTATTTT. Translated, it gives CASSFTGGMTNTDTQYF.

The V call is TRBV29-1, the J call TRBJ2-3, with 13 bases identical to TRBD2. The junction had 7 bases not matched to a gene; V was cut back by 3 bases and J by 1 base. CDR1 SQVTM and CDR2 ANQGSEA come from the germline V gene. The CDR3 length is 17 residues. The DNA for the CDR3 is TGCAGCGTTGACGGGACTAGCGGGGCGTTGGGCACAGATACGCAGTATTTT. It encodes CSVDGTSGALGTDTQYF.

This clonotype was found a few times. The chain carries TRBV25-1 and TRBJ1-1, with 9 bases lining up with TRBD1. Germline CDR1 reads MGHDK; CDR2 reads SYGVNS. The CDR3 runs to 14 residues. Trimming cost V 6 bases and J 2 bases; bases outside gene matches: 4. CDR3 sequence: CASRGQGINTEAFF. DNA of the CDR3: TGTGCCAGCAGGGGACAGGGAATAAACACTGAAGCTTTCTTT.

As concerns this clonotype: At one boundary the junction diverges from the germline segment, which might be a read error. The chain carries TRBV2 and TRBJ2-1; D gene ambiguous. From germline, CDR1 is SNHLY and CDR2 FYNNEI. CDR3 length: 14 amino acids. CDR3 nucleotides: TGTGCCAGCAGTGAAAATGGGTTGGGCAATGAGCTGTTCTTC. Residues: CASSENGLGNELFF.